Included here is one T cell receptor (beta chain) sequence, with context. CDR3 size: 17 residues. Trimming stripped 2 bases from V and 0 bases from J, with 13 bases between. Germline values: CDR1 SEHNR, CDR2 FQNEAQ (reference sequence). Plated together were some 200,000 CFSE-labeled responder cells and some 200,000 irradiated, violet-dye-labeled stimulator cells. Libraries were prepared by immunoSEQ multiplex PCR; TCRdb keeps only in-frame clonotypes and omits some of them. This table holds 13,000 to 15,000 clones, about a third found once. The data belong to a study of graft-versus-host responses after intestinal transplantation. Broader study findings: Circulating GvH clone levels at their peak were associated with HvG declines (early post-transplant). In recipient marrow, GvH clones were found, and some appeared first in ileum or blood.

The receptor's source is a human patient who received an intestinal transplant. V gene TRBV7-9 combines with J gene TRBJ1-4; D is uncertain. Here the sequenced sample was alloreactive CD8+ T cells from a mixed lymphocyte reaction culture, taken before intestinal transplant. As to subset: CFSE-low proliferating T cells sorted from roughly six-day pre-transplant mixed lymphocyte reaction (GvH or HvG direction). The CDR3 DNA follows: TGTGCCAGCAGCTTATCCTTAAGACGGGCAACTAATGAAAAACTGTTTTTT. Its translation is CASSLSLRRATNEKLFF.